These 17 T cell receptor beta chains share one sample of origin, sequenced in a study of Graves' ophthalmopathy and Graves' hyperthyroidism. Amplified TCR beta CDR3 regions were obtained using RNA transcripts as template. Second-round multiplex PCR came after first-round RT-PCR with HTBI primers. A single record per CDR3 protein comes from TCRdb applying MiXCR to the multiplex PCR reads. Of hundreds of thousands of distinct CDR3 sequences in the sample, approximately 39% are singletons; the top ten hold over 2.5%. Sequences were obtained from peripheral blood. The source of these receptors is an adult man with Graves' ophthalmopathy.

This sequence joins TRBV20-1 and TRBJ2-7; the match to TRBD2 covers 11 bases. Germline V gene data show CDR1 as DFQATT and CDR2 as SNEGSKA (reference sequence). Trimming removed 3 bases from V and 11 bases from J; junction bases left unmatched: 3. This CDR3 is built from 11 residues. The chain's CDR3 is CSASSSGRKYF. In DNA form, the CDR3 reads TGCAGTGCTAGCTCTAGCGGGAGGAAGTACTTC.

This clonotype was found many times. This chain connects TRBV5-8 to TRBJ1-6; TRBD1 might be the D (6 bases). Germline loops: CDR1 SGHTS, CDR2 YDEGEE. The ends were cut back, 0 bases at V and 8 bases at J, with 9 bases in the middle. The CDR3 is 14 residues long. In DNA, the CDR3 is TGTGCCAGCAGCTTGGGACAGGTCGATTCACCCCTCCACTTT. Protein product: CASSLGQVDSPLHF.

This clonotype occurred many times. The chain couples TRBV20-1 to TRBJ1-6; 9 positions match TRBD1. This CDR3 region has 14 residues. Trimming at V came to 4 bases and at J to 5 bases, leaving 3 bases not matched to a gene. CDR1 is DFQATT, CDR2 SNEGSKA, per germline (reference sequence). CDR3 bases: TGCAGTGCTACAGGGACAGGGAATAATTCACCCCTCCACTTT. Translating it yields CSATGTGNNSPLHF.

The genes are TRBV7-2 and TRBJ2-3; 8 bases fit TRBD2. Germline trimming cut 3 bases from V and 4 bases from J; bases unmatched to any gene: 3. CDR3 length: 14 residues. Germline CDR1 reads SGHTA; CDR2 reads FQGNSA. The CDR3 DNA reads as TGTGCCAGCAGCTTTGGGACTAGGGCAGATACGCAGTATTTT. Its protein product is CASSFGTRADTQYF.

Concerning this clonotype: Possible read error: a much larger clone is one base away. The V call is TRBV7-2, the J call TRBJ1-3; D ambiguous. The CDR3 loop spans 16 amino acids. Germline CDR1 is SGHTA and CDR2 is FQGNSA. The CDR3 region has the DNA TGTGCCAGCAGCTTAGCCCCACTCAGCTCTGGAAACACCATACATTTT. It yields the protein CASSLAPLSSGNTIHF. The full variable domain, rest sourced from reference TRBV7-2 and TRBJ1-3, is GAGVSQSPSNKVTEKGKDVELRCDPISGHTALYWYRQSLGQGLEFLIYFQGNSAPDKSGLPSDRFSAERTGGSVSTLTIQRTQQEDSAVYLCASSLAPLSSGNTIHFGEGSWLTVV.

The chain recombines TRBV29-1 with TRBJ2-5; possibly TRBD1 or TRBD2 for D (6 bases each). Germline loops: CDR1 SQVTM, CDR2 ANQGSEA. Deletions cut 4 bases from V and 0 bases from J, with 12 bases between. The CDR3 sequence is 14 residues long. CDR3 protein: CSVVRGVHQETQYF. As DNA, the CDR3 is TGCAGCGTTGTGAGGGGGGTTCACCAAGAGACCCAGTACTTC. Using reference TRBV29-1 and TRBJ2-5 for the parts outside the CDR3, the full variable domain is SAVISQKPSRDICQRGTSLTIQCQVDSQVTMMFWYRQQPGQSLTLIATANQGSEATYESGFVIDKFPISRPNLTFSTLTVSNMSPEDSSIYLCSVVRGVHQETQYFGPGTRLLVL.

This clonotype occurred a few times. V and J are TRBV5-1 and TRBJ1-6; tentatively, D is TRBD1 (5 bases). The germline CDR1 and CDR2 sequences are SGHRS and YFSETQ. V shed 0 bases and J shed 6 bases, with 13 bases lying between them. The CDR3 sequence is 16 residues long. CDR3 amino acids: CASSLEEGPPNSPLHF. In nucleotides, the CDR3 is TGCGCCAGCAGCTTGGAGGAGGGACCGCCTAATTCACCCCTCCACTTT.

The rearrangement uses TRBV7-2 and TRBJ1-6; TRBD1 matches at 7 bases. Germline CDR1 reads SGHTA; CDR2 reads FQGNSA. The CDR3 extends over 14 amino acids. After removal of 4 bases from V and 9 bases from J, the junction contained 6 bases not matched to a gene. The chain's CDR3 is CASSSSPGGSPLHF. CDR3 in DNA: TGTGCCAGCAGCTCTTCCCCAGGGGGTTCACCCCTCCACTTT.

In the case of this clonotype: One base away lies a much larger clone, so this may be a sequencing read error. This chain uses TRBV19 with TRBJ2-6; D not resolved. The CDR3 loop spans 16 amino acids. Germline V gene lookup returns CDR1 LNHDA and CDR2 SQIVND (reference sequence). The CDR3 DNA reads TGTGCCGGTAGAATCATTTTCGGCTCTGGGGCCAACGTCCTGACTTTC. Translating gives CAGRIIFGSGANVLTF.

Remarks on this clonotype: This clone may be a read error of a much larger clone one base away. The genes are TRBV4-3 and TRBJ1-5, with D uncertain. Germline assignment: CDR1 LGHNA and CDR2 YSLEER. Between the trimmed V and J ends, which lost 0 bases and 1 base, there was a span of 7 bases. This CDR3 is 15 amino acids long. For the CDR3, the DNA is TGCGCCAGCAGCCAAGATGGGAGGAGCAATCAGCCCCAGCATTTT. This translates into CASSQDGRSNQPQHF.

As regards this clonotype: This may come from a read error, since a much larger clone is one base off. The chain uses TRBV24-1 and TRBJ2-2, with 7 nucleotides matching TRBD1. V lost 3 bases and J lost 9; bases outside the gene matches: 9. Per the germline V gene, CDR1 is KGHDR and CDR2 is SFDVKD. This CDR3 is built from 15 residues. CDR3 sequence (DNA): TGTGCCACCAGTGATCGACAGGGTTATTCCAGGGAGCTGTTTTTT. It codes for CATSDRQGYSRELFF.

At least ten counts were recorded for this clonotype. The chain links TRBV2 to TRBJ2-7; a possible D gene is TRBD1 (5 bases). CDR1 and CDR2 from the germline V gene are SNHLY and FYNNEI. The germline V and J ends were trimmed by 7 bases and 5 bases, with 12 bases remaining between them. The CDR3 length is 12 residues. The CDR3 coding sequence is TGTGCCAGCATTGGCAGGGAAAACGAGCAGTACTTC. This gives the protein CASIGRENEQYF. The full variable domain, with the rest looked up from reference TRBV2 and TRBJ2-7, is EPEVTQTPSHQVTQMGQEVILRCVPISNHLYFYWYRQILGQKVEFLVSFYNNEISEKSEIFDDQFSVERPDGSNFTLKIRSTKLEDSAMYFCASIGRENEQYFGPGTRLTVT.

The genes are TRBV11-1 and TRBJ2-5; D may be TRBD1 (6 bases). CDR1 is SGHAT, CDR2 FQDESV, per germline (reference sequence). Trimming took off 6 bases at V and 1 base at J, with 9 bases between the two ends. This CDR3 is 13 amino acids long. The chain's CDR3 is CASRKDSQETQYF. CDR3 coding DNA: TGTGCCAGCAGGAAGGACAGCCAAGAGACCCAGTACTTC.

This clonotype has at least ten counts. J is TRBJ2-2 and V is TRBV12-3 or TRBV12-4, with 7 bases aligning to TRBD1. The V gene end was trimmed by 6 bases and the J gene end by 7 bases; junction bases not matched to a gene: 8. The CDR3 is 14 residues long. The CDR3 is CASRLDRVVGELFF. The CDR3 DNA sequence: TGTGCCAGCAGACTCGACAGGGTTGTCGGGGAGCTGTTTTTT.

This clonotype has at least ten counts. The J gene is TRBJ1-1, the V gene TRBV7-9; D unclear. The CDR3 runs to 13 residues. The V end was cut by 7 bases, the J end by 1 base, with 10 bases between. Germline V gene lookup returns CDR1 SEHNR and CDR2 FQNEAQ (reference sequence). CDR3 in amino acids: CASIVNENTEAFF. The CDR3 DNA reads TGTGCCAGCATCGTAAACGAGAACACTGAAGCTTTCTTT.

The V gene is TRBV12-3 or TRBV12-4, the J gene TRBJ1-2; TRBD1 might be the D (5 bases). CDR3 length: 15 amino acids. Trimming took 5 bases from V and 5 from J, leaving 18 bases between them. The chain's CDR3 is CASSGGAGPPYGYTF. In DNA form, the CDR3 reads TGTGCCAGCAGTGGAGGGGCAGGGCCCCCTTATGGCTACACCTTC.

CDR3 residues: CASSQGQIPGNTIYF. In DNA, the CDR3 is TGTGCCAGCAGCCAAGGGCAGATACCTGGAAACACCATATATTTT. The chain couples TRBV3-1 to TRBJ1-3; D not resolved. Germline V gives CDR1 LGHDT, CDR2 YNNKEL (reference sequence). V was trimmed by 1 base and J by 2 bases, leaving 9 bases between them. CDR3 length: 15 residues.